Listed below are T cell receptor beta chains from one sample, sequenced in a study of post-analysis software for immune sequencing data. One entry per CDR3 protein results from TCRdb running MiXCR on the PCR reads. The data show 750,000 to 900,000 distinct CDR3 sequences, just over 45% seen once. The sequencing sample was made of blood. The receptors were gathered from a girl aged 10 to 17 with multiple sclerosis. The CDR3 runs from the conserved cysteine through the conserved F or W. The order of the fields is V gene, J gene, CDR3 protein.

V: TRBV12-3/TRBV12-4; J: TRBJ2-4; CDR3: CASSTPTGGGAKNIQYF
V: TRBV7-8; J: TRBJ1-4; CDR3: CASSLVEYSSENLFF
V: TRBV12-3/TRBV12-4; J: .; CDR3: CASRPGQDQGTQYF
V: TRBV24-1; J: TRBJ2-1; CDR3: CATSDHSGRAYNEQFF
V: TRBV3-1; J: TRBJ2-5; CDR3: CASSQKGKGRKLVETQYF
V: TRBV6-8; J: TRBJ1-5; CDR3: CATLSSVRRGISNQPQHF
V: TRBV9; J: TRBJ1-2; CDR3: CASSTRTGPPYGYTF
V: TRBV30; J: TRBJ2-7; CDR3: CAWRPHRGEQYF
V: TRBV12-3/TRBV12-4; J: TRBJ2-6; CDR3: CASSLFSSGANVLTF
V: TRBV20-1; J: TRBJ1-1; CDR3: CSARGDRGDTEAFF
V: TRBV7-3; J: TRBJ1-6; CDR3: CASSGGQGNSPLHF